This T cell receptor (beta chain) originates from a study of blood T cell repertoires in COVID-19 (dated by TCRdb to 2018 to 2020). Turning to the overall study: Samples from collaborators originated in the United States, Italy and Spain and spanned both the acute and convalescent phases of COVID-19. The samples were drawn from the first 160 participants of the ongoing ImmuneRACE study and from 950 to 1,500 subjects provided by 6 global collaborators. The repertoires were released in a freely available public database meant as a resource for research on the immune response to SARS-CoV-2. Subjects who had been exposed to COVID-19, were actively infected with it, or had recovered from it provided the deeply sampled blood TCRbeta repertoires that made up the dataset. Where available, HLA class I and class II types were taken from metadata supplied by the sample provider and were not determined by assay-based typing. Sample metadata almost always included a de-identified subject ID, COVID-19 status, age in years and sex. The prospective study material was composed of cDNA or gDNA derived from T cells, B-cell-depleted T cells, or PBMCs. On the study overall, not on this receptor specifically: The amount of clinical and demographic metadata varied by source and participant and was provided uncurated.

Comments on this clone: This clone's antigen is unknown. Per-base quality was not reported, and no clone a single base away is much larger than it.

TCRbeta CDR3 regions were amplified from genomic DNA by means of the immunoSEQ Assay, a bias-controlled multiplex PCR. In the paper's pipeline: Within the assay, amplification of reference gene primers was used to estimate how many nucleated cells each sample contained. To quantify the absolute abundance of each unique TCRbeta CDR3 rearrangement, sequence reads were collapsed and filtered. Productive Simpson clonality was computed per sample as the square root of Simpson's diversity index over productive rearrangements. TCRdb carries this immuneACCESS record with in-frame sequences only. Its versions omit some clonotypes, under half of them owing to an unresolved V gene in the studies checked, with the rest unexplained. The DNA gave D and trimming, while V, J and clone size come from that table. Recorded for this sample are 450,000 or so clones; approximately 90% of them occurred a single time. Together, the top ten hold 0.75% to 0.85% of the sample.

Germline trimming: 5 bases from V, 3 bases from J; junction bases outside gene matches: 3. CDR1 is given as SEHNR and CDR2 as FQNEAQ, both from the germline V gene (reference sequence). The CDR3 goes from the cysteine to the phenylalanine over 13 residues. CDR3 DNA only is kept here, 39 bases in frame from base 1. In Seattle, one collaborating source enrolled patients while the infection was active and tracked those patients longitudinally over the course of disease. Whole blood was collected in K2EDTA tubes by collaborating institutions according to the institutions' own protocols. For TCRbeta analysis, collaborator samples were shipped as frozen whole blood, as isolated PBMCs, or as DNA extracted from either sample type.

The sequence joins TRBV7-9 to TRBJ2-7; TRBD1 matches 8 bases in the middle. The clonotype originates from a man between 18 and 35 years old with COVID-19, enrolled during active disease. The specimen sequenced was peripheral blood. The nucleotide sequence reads TGTGCCAGCAGCCCCACAGGGGGCTACGAGCAGTACTTC. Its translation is CASSPTGGYEQYF.